Detailed here is one TCR beta chain. Sequencing was performed with immunoSEQ multiplex PCR; in TCRdb, only in-frame clones are kept and a portion is missing. Found here are a few million clones, more than 90% of them singletons; the top ten hold approximately 0.13%. The data belong to a study of shared clonotypes between healthy human individuals. At the level of the study: Every donor yielded three CD4 naive, three CD4 memory, two CD8 naive and one CD8 memory plate.

CDR3 length: 14 amino acids. Trimming removed 5 bases at V and 7 bases at J, with 15 bases between. CDR1 and CDR2 from the germline V gene are SEHNR and FQNEAQ (reference sequence). The chain carries TRBV7-9 and TRBJ2-1; possible D gene TRBD1, 8 bases. Sequencing input: naive CD4+ T cells sorted from blood. Subset defined: CD45RA+ positively selected. The clonotype originates from a man younger than 30 in good health. For the CDR3, the DNA is TGTGCCAGCAGCCAACCACAGGGGGGGAATGAGCAGTTCTTC. It codes for CASSQPQGGNEQFF.